Given below is one T cell receptor beta chain in context. Its antigen is still unknown. These data originate in a study of T cells in localized non-small cell lung cancer. Notes on the study in general: It was uninvolved adjacent lung that showed the highest T cell clonality, exceeding tumor. Only one tumor region went through sequencing, so heterogeneity may still be there. The study detected a median approximately 57 of the top 100 tumor clones in adjacent lung.

Clones were read by immunoSEQ multiplex PCR, and TCRdb kept only the in-frame ones, dropping some. Of roughly 38,000 clones listed, around 87% were seen once; the top ten hold approximately 3.5%. Germline assignment: CDR1 LGHNT and CDR2 FRNRAP. The CDR3 covers 12 residues. Trimming took off 8 bases at V and 11 bases at J, with 17 bases between the two ends. The V call is TRBV12-5, the J call TRBJ2-3, with unresolved D. The receptor's source is a man aged 18-55 years with stage I lung adenocarcinoma. The sequencing here drew on peripheral blood, taken before any cancer treatment. The chain's CDR3 is CASSLVEEKQYF. CDR3 sequence (DNA): TGTGCTAGTTCTCTCGTAGAAGAGAAGCAGTATTTT.